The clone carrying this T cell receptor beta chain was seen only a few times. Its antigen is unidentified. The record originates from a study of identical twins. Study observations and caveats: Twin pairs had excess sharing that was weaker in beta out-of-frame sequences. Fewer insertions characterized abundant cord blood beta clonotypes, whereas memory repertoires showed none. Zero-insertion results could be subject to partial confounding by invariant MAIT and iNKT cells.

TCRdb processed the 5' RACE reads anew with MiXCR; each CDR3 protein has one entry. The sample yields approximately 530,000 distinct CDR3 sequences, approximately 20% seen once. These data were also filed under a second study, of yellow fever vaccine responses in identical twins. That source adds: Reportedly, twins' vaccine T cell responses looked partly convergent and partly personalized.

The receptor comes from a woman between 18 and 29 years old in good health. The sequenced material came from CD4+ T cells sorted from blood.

CDR3: CSVDPLLAGGPRGTDTQYF. CDR3 bases: TGCAGCGTTGATCCTTTACTAGCGGGAGGGCCCCGGGGCACAGATACGCAGTATTTT. The chain joins TRBV29-1 to TRBJ2-3, with TRBD2 identical over 13 bases. Germline assignment: CDR1 SQVTM and CDR2 ANQGSEA. The CDR3 consists of 19 residues. The J segment lost 1 base and the V segment lost 3 bases, leaving 13 bases of the junction unmatched.